This T cell receptor (beta chain) came from a study of blood T cell repertoires in COVID-19. Study overall: There were acute and convalescent COVID-19 samples, and they came from the United States, Italy and Spain.

The method was immunoSEQ multiplex PCR; TCRdb's version includes in-frame clones alone and lacks a portion of them. The repertoire holds 200,000 to 250,000 clones, with 65% to 85% as singletons. Between the trimmed V and J ends, which lost 5 bases and 4 bases, there was a span of 17 bases. Germline V lookup: CDR1 MNHEY, CDR2 SMNVEV (reference sequence). The length of the CDR3 is 16 residues. At least ten counts were recorded for this clone. Material: peripheral blood. This chain connects TRBV27 to TRBJ2-2; tentatively, D is TRBD2 (6 bases). The receptor's source is a human donor in a cohort sampled during active COVID-19. The CDR3 DNA sequence: TGTGCCAGCAGTCCGGACTGGCGGGATAGCACCGGGGAGCTGTTTTTT. This gives the protein CASSPDWRDSTGELFF.